A single sample gave rise to the 16 T cell receptor beta chains below, sequenced in a study of vaccination effects on CD4 cells after COVID-19 (dated by TCRdb to between 2021 and 2022). In the ViraFEST assay, PBMC were stimulated with viral peptide pools, and antigen-specific CD4+ T cell clonotypes were then identified by expansion using TCR sequencing. After about 9 days of culture, CD4+ T cells were isolated with the EasySep CD4+ T cell isolation kit. Healthy vaccine recipients had no prior SARS-CoV-2 infection, confirmed by negative nucleocapsid antibodies before and after vaccination. Libraries were made using the immunoSEQ multiplex PCR assay. TCRdb limited this immuneACCESS table to in-frame rearrangements with V and J called. A share of clones is missing; checked studies link under half to unresolved V genes, and the rest is unexplained. This sample holds around 66,000 clones; about 79% were observed only once. In total, the top ten clones hold 3% to 4% of the sample.

The antigens these receptors bind are not known. The input for sequencing was CD4+ T cells from PBMCs cultured with HCoV-OC43 spike peptides, taken before COVID-19 vaccination. According to the study, the label for this sample's cell subset or site signals: HCoV-OC43 spike overlapping peptide pool stimulation. The receptors originated from a human donor who received a COVID-19 vaccine.

The chain couples TRBV6-5 to TRBJ1-5; D uncertain. The germline gives CDR1 MNHEY, CDR2 SVGAGI. The CDR3 is made up of 13 amino acids. V lost 5 bases, J lost 7 bases, and 12 bases lay in between. The chain's CDR3 is CASSIVMGQPQHF. CDR3 nucleotides: TGTGCCAGCAGTATCGTGATGGGCCAGCCCCAGCATTTT.

The CDR3 region has the DNA TGTGCCAGCAGTTATCAGGGGGACGAGCAGTACGTC. It yields the protein CASSYQGDEQYV. The chain links TRBV6-6 to TRBJ2-7; 7 bases are a match to TRBD1. There are 12 residues in the CDR3. CDR1 and CDR2 from the germline V gene are MNHNY and SVGAGI (reference sequence). J gave up 5 bases and V 3 bases, and 1 base lay outside the gene matches.

The V and J genes are TRBV5-6 and TRBJ1-1; the D is unclear. Trimming removed 6 bases from V and 5 bases from J, with 11 bases in between. CDR1 is SGHDT and CDR2 is YYEEEE in the germline V gene. This CDR3 comprises 12 residues. The chain's CDR3 is CASTFQETEAFF. CDR3 in DNA: TGTGCCAGCACCTTCCAGGAAACTGAAGCTTTCTTT.

The chain combines TRBV10-1 with TRBJ2-7; D is uncertain. Between the trimmed V and J ends, which lost 9 bases and 3 bases, there was a span of 12 bases. CDR1 and CDR2 (germline): WNHNN, SYGVQD (reference sequence). This CDR3 has 12 residues. CDR3 protein: CASSTRHYEQYV. The CDR3 DNA reads TGCGCCAGTAGTACTCGGCACTACGAGCAGTACGTC.

The chain recombines TRBV24-1 with TRBJ2-3, with 9 positions matching TRBD2. The junction had 2 bases not matched to a gene; V was cut back by 0 bases and J by 2 bases. Germline CDR1 KGHDR, CDR2 SFDVKD. CDR3 length equals 16 residues. The CDR3: CATSDLASGATDTQYF. Here the CDR3 DNA reads TGTGCCACCAGTGATTTGGCTAGCGGGGCCACAGATACGCAGTATTTT.

This chain links TRBV19 with TRBJ2-1, with 9 positions matching TRBD1. The V segment lost 4 bases and the J segment 7 bases; nucleotides outside the gene matches: 8. The CDR3 is 15 residues long. CDR1 and CDR2 (germline): LNHDA, SQIVND (reference sequence). The CDR3: CASSTSGQGMNEQFF. The CDR3 bases are TGTGCCAGTAGTACCTCCGGACAGGGGATGAATGAGCAGTTCTTC. The full variable domain, completed using reference TRBV19 and TRBJ2-1, is DGGITQSPKYLFRKEGQNVTLSCEQNLNHDAMYWYRQDPGQGLRLIYYSQIVNDFQKGDIAEGYSVSREKKESFPLTVTSAQKNPTAFYLCASSTSGQGMNEQFFGPGTRLTVL.

The chain combines TRBV4-1 with TRBJ1-4; TRBD1 aligns across 8 bases. The ends lost 4 bases at V and 5 bases at J; junction bases unmatched: 12. The CDR3 runs to 17 residues. Germline V gene lookup returns CDR1 MGHRA and CDR2 YSYEKL. For the CDR3, the DNA is TGCGCCAGCAGCCTACAGGGGGTTATGACCCAAAATGAAAAACTGTTTTTT. Translating gives CASSLQGVMTQNEKLFF.

This chain joins TRBV6-5 and TRBJ1-2, with D possibly being TRBD1 (5 bases). The ends were cut back, 0 bases at V and 2 bases at J, with 13 bases in the middle. Looked up from germline, CDR1 is MNHEY and CDR2 is SVGAGI. The CDR3 spans 16 residues. DNA for the CDR3: TGTGCCAGCAGTTACTCTTTCGGGGAGGGGAACTATGGCTACACCTTC. The encoded protein is CASSYSFGEGNYGYTF.

The V call is TRBV24-1, the J call TRBJ2-1; 7 positions agree with TRBD1. This CDR3 has 14 amino acids. Germline CDR1 is KGHDR and CDR2 is SFDVKD. The ends lost 3 bases at V and 9 bases at J; junction bases unmatched: 7. CDR3 sequence reads: CATSDPAQGFEQFF. In nucleotides, the CDR3 is TGTGCCACCAGTGATCCCGCACAGGGGTTTGAGCAGTTCTTC.

This chain uses TRBV28 with TRBJ2-3; the match to TRBD2 covers 8 bases. Germline lookup yields CDR1 MDHEN and CDR2 SYDVKM. There are 17 residues in the CDR3. J gave up 2 bases and V 3 bases, and 10 bases lay outside the gene matches. The CDR3 DNA follows: TGTGCCAGCAGTTTGGCCCGCGGTAGCGGGGCCACAGATACGCAGTATTTT. Amino acids: CASSLARGSGATDTQYF. The complete variable domain, with remaining parts taken from reference TRBV28 and TRBJ2-3, reads DVKVTQSSRYLVKRTGEKVFLECVQDMDHENMFWYRQDPGLGLRLIYFSYDVKMKEKGDIPEGYSVSREKKERFSLILESASTNQTSMYLCASSLARGSGATDTQYFGPGTRLTVL.

The J gene is TRBJ2-7, the V gene TRBV5-1, with 8 bases that match TRBD2. V shed 0 bases and J 5 bases; nucleotides not matched to a gene: 7. CDR1 is SGHRS, CDR2 YFSETQ, per germline. The CDR3 runs 15 residues. The CDR3 DNA reads as TGCGCCAGCAGCTTGGGCCGGGGGGGAATCGACGAGCAGTACGTC. This codes for CASSLGRGGIDEQYV.

The J gene is TRBJ2-5, the V gene TRBV7-2, with no clear D. Trimming left V 5 bases short and J 5 bases short, with 9 bases between. Germline V lookup: CDR1 SGHTA, CDR2 FQGNSA. The CDR3 covers 12 residues. The CDR3 region has the DNA TGTGCCAGCAGCCTCCTGTCGGAGACCCAGTACTTC. It specifies CASSLLSETQYF. The full variable domain, completed using reference TRBV7-2 and TRBJ2-5, is GAGVSQSPSNKVTEKGKDVELRCDPISGHTALYWYRQSLGQGLEFLIYFQGNSAPDKSGLPSDRFSAERTGGSVSTLTIQRTQQEDSAVYLCASSLLSETQYFGPGTRLLVL.

The chain carries TRBV3-1 (or the pseudogene TRBV3-2) and TRBJ2-2, with D possibly TRBD1 on 6 matching bases. CDR3 length: 17 residues. The V and J ends lost 4 bases and 5 bases respectively, with 20 bases between them. Germline-derived CDR1 and CDR2 are LGHDT and YNNKEL (reference sequence). CDR3 sequence: CASSPRAQGLYTGELFF. The DNA of the CDR3 is TGTGCCAGCAGCCCCCGGGCTCAGGGGCTATATACCGGGGAGCTGTTTTTT.

The J gene is TRBJ2-1, the V gene TRBV7-3; perhaps TRBD2 as D (6 bases). Germline V gene lookup returns CDR1 SGHTA and CDR2 FQGTGA. Trimming removed 4 bases at V and 9 bases at J, with 13 bases between. This CDR3 has 13 amino acids. The CDR3 loop reads CASSSVGGTEQFF. For the CDR3, the DNA is TGTGCCAGCAGCTCCGTTGGGGGGACTGAGCAGTTCTTC.

The sample holds one count of this clone. The V call is TRBV30, the J call TRBJ1-4; D is undetermined. The V and J ends lost 3 bases and 6 bases respectively, with 8 bases between them. This CDR3 spans 12 amino acids. Germline values: CDR1 GTSNPN, CDR2 SVGIG (reference sequence). CDR3 protein: CAWSRSYEKLFF. Here the CDR3 DNA reads TGTGCCTGGAGCCGCTCCTATGAAAAACTGTTTTTT. The full variable domain, rest sourced from reference TRBV30 and TRBJ1-4, is SQTIHQWPATLVQPVGSPLSLECTVEGTSNPNLYWYRQAAGRGLQLLFYSVGIGQISSEVPQNLSASRPQDRQFILSSKKLLLSDSGFYLCAWSRSYEKLFFGSGTQLSVL.

The V gene is TRBV6-5, the J gene TRBJ1-6, with no clear D. V shed 7 bases and J shed 9 bases, with 13 bases lying between them. CDR1 and CDR2 (germline): MNHEY, SVGAGI. The CDR3 consists of 13 residues. CDR3 nucleotide sequence: TGTGCCAGCACCGTAACGGGGAGTTCACCCCTCCACTTT. Translated: CASTVTGSSPLHF.